This TCR beta chain was retrieved from a study of blood T cell repertoires in COVID-19. Across the study: Specimens from acute and convalescent COVID-19 originated in the United States, Italy and Spain. PBMCs, B-cell-depleted T cells, or T cells were the source of the cDNA or gDNA that made up the material.

Authors' methods: Reference gene primer amplification yielded estimated nucleated cell counts. The method was immunoSEQ multiplex PCR; TCRdb's version includes in-frame clones alone and lacks a portion of them. V, J and clone size reflect that table, while D and trimming were determined from the DNA. The table lists roughly 110,000 clones, approximately 84% of them singletons, with under 2% in the top ten. This CDR3 region has 13 residues. Trimming removed 7 bases from V and 3 bases from J, with 12 bases in between. Germline CDR1 is LNHDA and CDR2 is SQIVND (reference sequence). The sequenced material came from peripheral blood. The gene calls are TRBV19 and TRBJ1-2, with no clear D. This TCR derives from a man in his fifties or sixties with acute or convalescent COVID-19. The CDR3 is CASMAQGDYGYTF. The CDR3 coding sequence is TGTGCCAGTATGGCACAAGGAGACTATGGCTACACCTTC.